This entry lists 14 T cell receptor beta chains sequenced from one sample in a study of identical twins. TCRdb itself ran the 5' RACE reads through MiXCR, one entry per CDR3 protein. The sample gives some 730,000 distinct CDR3 sequences, 15% to 20% of which show up once; around 14% is in the top ten. These same data were also listed under a study on T cells expressing NK-cell markers.

The sample taken for sequencing was PBMCs. Every receptor here comes from a young woman in good health.

This clonotype has ten or more counts. The chain is built from TRBV4-3 and TRBJ1-2; D is perhaps TRBD1 (6 bases). This CDR3 region has 14 residues. CDR1 and CDR2 (germline): LGHNA, YSLEER. V was trimmed by 4 bases and J by 8 bases, leaving 17 bases between them. The CDR3 reads CASSRVGGREGYTF. The CDR3 nucleotides read TGCGCCAGCAGCCGGGTTGGGGGGCGCGAGGGCTACACCTTC.

A few counts support this clonotype. The J gene is TRBJ2-5, the V gene TRBV5-1; D not resolved. The CDR3 covers 13 residues. Germline CDR1 reads SGHRS; CDR2 reads YFSETQ. V lost 4 bases and J lost 3, with 10 bases in between. The CDR3 here is CASSLHEKETQYF. The CDR3, as DNA: TGCGCCAGCAGCCTACACGAGAAAGAGACCCAGTACTTC. The full variable domain, its missing parts supplied by reference TRBV5-1 and TRBJ2-5, is KAGVTQTPRYLIKTRGQQVTLSCSPISGHRSVSWYQQTPGQGLQFLFEYFSETQRNKGNFPGRFSGRQFSNSRSEMNVSTLELGDSALYLCASSLHEKETQYFGPGTRLLVL.

This clonotype showed up just a few times. The chain employs TRBV7-8 and TRBJ2-7; D not certain. CDR1 SGHVS and CDR2 FQNEAQ come from the germline V gene. V was shortened by 0 bases and J by 6 bases, with 6 bases between the two germline ends. The CDR3 covers 12 residues. The CDR3 reads CASSLAETEQYF. CDR3 nucleotide sequence: TGTGCCAGCAGCTTAGCAGAGACCGAGCAGTACTTC.

V gene TRBV7-9 combines with J gene TRBJ1-2, with TRBD1 matching 10 bases. This CDR3 region has 15 residues. The trim removed 5 bases at V and 2 bases at J, leaving 5 bases unmatched. Germline V gene sequence: CDR1 SEHNR, CDR2 FQNEAQ (reference sequence). CDR3 sequence reads: CASSRETGGNYGYTF. The DNA for the CDR3 is TGTGCCAGCAGCAGAGAGACAGGGGGCAACTATGGCTACACCTTC.

This chain links TRBV29-1 with TRBJ2-2; no clear D gene. Germline CDR1 reads SQVTM; CDR2 reads ANQGSEA. V lost 2 bases, J lost 1 base, and 8 bases lay in between. This CDR3 spans 14 amino acids. The CDR3 loop is CSVESQWNTGELFF. CDR3 sequence (DNA): TGCAGCGTTGAAAGTCAGTGGAACACCGGGGAGCTGTTTTTT.

In its sample, this clonotype was seen a few times. The V gene is TRBV29-1, the J gene TRBJ2-2; 10 bases fit TRBD2. Germline V gives CDR1 SQVTM, CDR2 ANQGSEA. J gave up 2 bases and V 7 bases, and 10 bases lay outside the gene matches. This CDR3 spans 16 amino acids. CDR3 loop: CSAGRSGGANTGELFF. CDR3 bases: TGCAGCGCGGGGAGGAGCGGGGGGGCCAACACCGGGGAGCTGTTTTTT.

This chain uses TRBV25-1 with TRBJ2-7, with D uncertain. The CDR3 runs 13 residues. Trimming removed 4 bases from V and 0 bases from J, with 7 bases in between. The germline V gene encodes CDR1 MGHDK and CDR2 SYGVNS. The CDR3 nucleotides are TGTGCCAGCAGTGTGGGCCGCTCCTACGAGCAGTACTTC. This codes for CASSVGRSYEQYF.

This clonotype was seen more than once but under ten times. The chain is built from TRBV20-1 and TRBJ2-1; D may be TRBD2 (6 bases). Per the germline V gene, CDR1 is DFQATT and CDR2 is SNEGSKA (reference sequence). Trimming left V 5 bases short and J 7 bases short, with 21 bases between. CDR3 length: 15 amino acids. The CDR3 DNA reads as TGCAGTGCTCAAACGGGATGGGCGGGAACAAATGAGCAGTTCTTC. Amino acid sequence: CSAQTGWAGTNEQFF.

Written as DNA, the CDR3 is TGTGCCAGCAGCGCTACAGGGACCCAGCCCCAGCATTTT. This gives the protein CASSATGTQPQHF. The chain carries TRBV7-8 and TRBJ1-5, with D tentatively TRBD1 (6 bases). From germline, CDR1 is SGHVS and CDR2 FQNEAQ. This CDR3 is 13 amino acids long. The V and J ends lost 5 bases and 7 bases respectively, with 12 bases between them.

The chain recombines TRBV7-2 with TRBJ2-5; no clear D. This CDR3 region has 13 residues. V lost 3 bases and J 5 bases, leaving 10 bases between the germline ends. Germline V gene data show CDR1 as SGHTA and CDR2 as FQGNSA. The DNA of the CDR3 is TGTGCCAGCAGCTTTGGCCCTCCCGAGACCCAGTACTTC. Protein product: CASSFGPPETQYF.

This clonotype was seen more than once but under ten times. DNA for the CDR3: TGCGCCAGCAGCCCCGACAACTACAATGAGCAGTTCTTC. As protein: CASSPDNYNEQFF. The chain is built from TRBV5-1 and TRBJ2-1; no definite D call. The CDR3 contains 13 residues. From germline, CDR1 is SGHRS and CDR2 YFSETQ. Trimming shortened V by 4 bases and J by 3 bases, and 8 bases separated the two germline ends. The entire variable domain, with the rest obtained from reference TRBV5-1 and TRBJ2-1, is as follows: KAGVTQTPRYLIKTRGQQVTLSCSPISGHRSVSWYQQTPGQGLQFLFEYFSETQRNKGNFPGRFSGRQFSNSRSEMNVSTLELGDSALYLCASSPDNYNEQFFGPGTRLTVL.

This clonotype was seen more than once but under ten times. V gene TRBV29-1 combines with J gene TRBJ2-1; D may correspond to TRBD1 or TRBD2 (5 bases each). Germline V gene lookup returns CDR1 SQVTM and CDR2 ANQGSEA. The germline V and J ends were trimmed by 0 bases and 8 bases, with 20 bases remaining between them. CDR3 size: 16 residues. This CDR3 reads CSVEDIGTAAIHEQFF. The CDR3 coding sequence is TGCAGCGTTGAAGACATAGGGACGGCAGCTATCCATGAGCAGTTCTTC.

The sample holds a few counts of this clonotype. The V and J genes are TRBV7-9 and TRBJ1-1, with 9 bases matching TRBD1. V trimming: 1 base; J trimming: 11 bases; junction bases outside the gene matches: 8. This CDR3 is 14 amino acids long. Germline V gene lookup returns CDR1 SEHNR and CDR2 FQNEAQ (reference sequence). The CDR3 loop reads CASSLVTRTGAAFF. CDR3 nucleotides: TGTGCCAGCAGCTTAGTTACACGGACAGGGGCTGCTTTCTTT.

The rearrangement uses TRBV12-3 or TRBV12-4 and TRBJ2-1; tentative D call: TRBD2 (5 bases). V lost 3 bases, J lost 7 bases, and 13 bases lay in between. The CDR3 totals 14 residues. This CDR3 is CASSFFSSLNEQFF. CDR3 DNA: TGTGCCAGCAGTTTTTTTTCTAGCTTGAATGAGCAGTTCTTC.